Described below is a single T cell receptor (beta chain) sequence and its context. The antigen remains undetermined. The sample belongs to a study of cytomegalovirus exposure and HLA in healthy donors. It was with 60 Vbeta and 13 Jbeta primers that the PCR ran. The protocol was immunoSEQ multiplex PCR, while the TCRdb copy is restricted to in-frame clones and leaves out a portion. The sample contains 70,000 to 80,000 clones, 82% of which appear only once. Study observations and caveats: Accurate HLA-A and HLA-B prediction from TCR beta sequences was reported for most subjects.

Trimming pared 1 base from V and 4 bases from J, leaving 9 bases between. Germline CDR1 is SGHDT and CDR2 is YYEEEE. The CDR3 sequence is 14 residues long. Sample: PBMCs. This sequence was found in a man aged 18 to 35 in good health and CMV-seronegative. The J gene is TRBJ1-3, the V gene TRBV5-6, with D perhaps matching TRBD1 (6 bases). CDR3 in DNA: TGTGCCAGCAGCTTGTCAGGGGCCGGAAACACCATATATTTT. It encodes CASSLSGAGNTIYF.